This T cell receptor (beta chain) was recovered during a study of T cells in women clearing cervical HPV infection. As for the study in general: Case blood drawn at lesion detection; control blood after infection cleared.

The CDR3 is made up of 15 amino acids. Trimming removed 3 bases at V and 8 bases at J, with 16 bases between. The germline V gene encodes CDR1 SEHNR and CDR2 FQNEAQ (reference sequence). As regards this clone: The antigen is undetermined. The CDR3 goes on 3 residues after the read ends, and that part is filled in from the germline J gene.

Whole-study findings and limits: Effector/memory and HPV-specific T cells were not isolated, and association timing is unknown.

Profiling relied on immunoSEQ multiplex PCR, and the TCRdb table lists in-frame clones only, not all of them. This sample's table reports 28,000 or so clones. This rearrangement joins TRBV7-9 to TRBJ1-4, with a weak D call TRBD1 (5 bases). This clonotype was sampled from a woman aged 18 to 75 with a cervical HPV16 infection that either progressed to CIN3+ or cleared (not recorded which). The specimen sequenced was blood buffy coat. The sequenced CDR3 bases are TGTGCCAGCAGCTTCAACGGGGGAGGGAACGAAAAA. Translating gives CASSFNGGGNEK. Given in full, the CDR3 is CASSFNGGGNEKLFF.